This TCR beta chain was documented in a study of T-cell memory formation after mild COVID-19. Whole-study context: The study found TCR clusters largely donor specific.

Each CDR3 protein is one row after TCRdb ran MiXCR on the 5' RACE reads. The sample shows about 290,000 distinct CDR3 sequences, roughly 15% of them seen only once. Germline V gives CDR1 SEHNR, CDR2 FQNEAQ (reference sequence). Trimming shortened V by 5 bases and J by 5 bases, and 10 bases separated the two germline ends. This CDR3 spans 13 amino acids. The sample consisted of PBMCs or a T cell subset sorted from them (not recorded which). This receptor was identified in a man between 18 and 35 years old who had mild COVID-19 (a few samples of this study predate the infection). Cell type and time point are not known. V and J are TRBV7-9 and TRBJ2-1, with D perhaps matching TRBD1 (6 bases). In nucleotides, the CDR3 is TGTGCCAGCAGCGGTCAGGGGAACAATGAGCAGTTCTTC. It is translated as CASSGQGNNEQFF.